This TCR beta chain stems from a study of vaccination and CD4 T cells after COVID-19. Study at large: Sampling post-COVID took place a median approximately 100 days after diagnosis (range 35 to 161). Study findings and constraints: It was found that, in convalescent patients, 304 of 307 vaccine-specific clones were spike mono-reactive.

A single record per CDR3 protein comes from TCRdb applying MiXCR to the PCR reads. The data show approximately 40,000 distinct CDR3 sequences, about 34% seen once. This clonotype turned up a few times. Its antigen is not known. This CDR3 has 15 amino acids. V lost 2 bases, J lost 6 bases, and 14 bases lay in between. Germline CDR1 reads SGHTA; CDR2 reads FQGNSA. Time point of the sample: late sampling 161 to 241 days after vaccination in a few convalescent patients. Here the sequenced sample was CD4+ T cells from blood, taken about 7 months after SARS-CoV-2 vaccination. This sequence was found in a human donor who had recovered from COVID-19. V usage is TRBV7-2 and J usage is TRBJ2-1; D not resolved. For the CDR3, the DNA is TGTGCCAGCAGCTTAAACCCATTCCCGAGCAATGAGCAGTTCTTC. It yields the protein CASSLNPFPSNEQFF.